These 27 T cell receptor beta chains were sequenced from one sample in a study of blood T cell repertoires in COVID-19 (dated by TCRdb to about 2020). The library was prepared using the immunoSEQ multiplex PCR assay. The source is immuneACCESS, and TCRdb retained only in-frame sequences with V and J called. Part of the clones is not carried over; for the studies checked, unresolved V genes explain less than half of this, and the remainder is unexplained. The sample table records approximately 210,000 clones; around four fifths of these occur just once. The ten largest clones capture roughly 2.5% of the sample. The sequenced sample was peripheral blood. The receptors here all came from a woman in her thirties or forties with active or convalescent COVID-19.

V usage is TRBV30 and J usage is TRBJ2-7, with 14 nucleotides matching TRBD2. CDR3 length equals 16 residues. Germline V lookup: CDR1 GTSNPN, CDR2 SVGIG (reference sequence). V was pared by 3 bases and J by 5 bases, with 9 bases of the junction left unmatched. CDR3 bases: TGTGCCTGGAGGTCTGGAACGGGACTAGCGGGGGACGAGCAGTACTTC. It is translated as CAWRSGTGLAGDEQYF.

The chain uses TRBV24-1 and TRBJ2-4; TRBD1 matches 11 bases. The CDR3 runs to 14 residues. Germline CDR1 reads KGHDR; CDR2 reads SFDVKD. The trim removed 7 bases at V and 8 bases at J, leaving 6 bases unmatched. The chain's CDR3 is CATRGQGESDIQYF. Written as DNA, the CDR3 is TGTGCCACCAGGGGACAGGGGGAGTCGGACATTCAGTACTTC.

The chain uses TRBV6-5 and TRBJ2-5, with unresolved D. The CDR3 runs to 13 residues. CDR1 and CDR2 (germline): MNHEY, SVGAGI. Deletions cut 6 bases from V and 5 bases from J, with 13 bases between. DNA for the CDR3: TGTGCCAGCAGCTCCCTGACCGGGGAGACCCAGTACTTC. Residues: CASSSLTGETQYF.

This chain joins TRBV12-5 and TRBJ1-2; 9 nucleotides line up with TRBD1. The J segment lost 6 bases and the V segment lost 1 base, leaving 12 bases of the junction unmatched. Germline V lookup: CDR1 LGHNT, CDR2 FRNRAP. The CDR3 is 17 residues long. CDR3 bases: TGTGCTAGTGGTTTGGGTCCACAGGGGGCCCCCTCGGATGGCTACACCTTC. The encoded protein is CASGLGPQGAPSDGYTF.

V is TRBV4-2 and J is TRBJ1-3; D unresolved. The ends were cut back, 1 base at V and 2 bases at J, with 3 bases in the middle. This CDR3 is 13 amino acids long. Germline loops: CDR1 LGHNA, CDR2 YNFKEQ. For the CDR3, the DNA is TGTGCCAGCAGCCAAGCTCCTGGAAACACCATATATTTT. As protein: CASSQAPGNTIYF.

This clone was picked up a small number of times. The CDR3 region is CAWSEQYNSPLHF. CDR3 coding DNA: TGTGCCTGGAGTGAACAATATAATTCACCCCTCCACTTT. V gene TRBV30 combines with J gene TRBJ1-6; D uncertain. CDR3 length equals 13 residues. The germline V gene has CDR1 GTSNPN and CDR2 SVGIG (reference sequence). Trimming cost V 1 base and J 4 bases, with 5 bases left between them. The entire variable domain, with the rest obtained from reference TRBV30 and TRBJ1-6, is as follows: SQTIHQWPATLVQPVGSPLSLECTVEGTSNPNLYWYRQAAGRGLQLLFYSVGIGQISSEVPQNLSASRPQDRQFILSSKKLLLSDSGFYLCAWSEQYNSPLHFGNGTRLTVT.

The V and J genes are TRBV5-1 and TRBJ2-3; 10 nucleotides align to TRBD1. The CDR3 has 18 residues. The ends lost 3 bases at V and 4 bases at J; junction bases unmatched: 14. Germline CDR1 is SGHRS and CDR2 is YFSETQ. The CDR3 DNA is TGCGCCAGCAGCTCGACAGGGGGCGCCGGTTCCAGTCCAGATACGCAGTATTTT. Translated, it gives CASSSTGGAGSSPDTQYF.

V and J are TRBV19 and TRBJ2-7; D possibly corresponds to TRBD2 (6 bases). The germline V and J ends were trimmed by 6 bases and 0 bases, with 12 bases remaining between them. Germline CDR1 is LNHDA and CDR2 is SQIVND (reference sequence). This CDR3 comprises 14 residues. The CDR3, as DNA: TGTGCCAGTAGACGGGACTGGAGCTCCTACGAGCAGTACTTC. This sequence encodes CASRRDWSSYEQYF.

The rearrangement uses TRBV6-1 and TRBJ1-6; D unresolved. CDR1 and CDR2 from the germline V gene are MNHNS and SASEGT. This CDR3 is 14 amino acids long. Trimming left V 2 bases short and J 7 bases short, with 9 bases between. The CDR3 protein is CASSEQWPNSPLHF. CDR3 nucleotide sequence: TGTGCCAGCAGTGAACAGTGGCCCAATTCACCCCTCCACTTT.

This sequence joins TRBV2 and TRBJ2-5; 8 nucleotides line up with TRBD1. V dropped 4 bases and J dropped 5; count of bases not matched to a gene: 12. Germline loops: CDR1 SNHLY, CDR2 FYNNEI. This CDR3 spans 16 amino acids. The CDR3, as DNA: TGTGCCAGCAGTGCCGCAGGGGGCGCAGGTGGCGAGACCCAGTACTTC. Its translation is CASSAAGGAGGETQYF.

The V call is TRBV28, the J call TRBJ1-4; 11 bases line up with TRBD1. CDR3 length: 18 amino acids. The V gene's germline CDR1 is MDHEN and CDR2 SYDVKM. The V segment lost 4 bases and the J segment 0 bases; nucleotides outside the gene matches: 7. DNA for the CDR3: TGTGCCAGCAGTTCTCTGGACAGGGGGCATCCAACTAATGAAAAACTGTTTTTT. It encodes CASSSLDRGHPTNEKLFF.

The chain recombines TRBV3-1 (or the pseudogene TRBV3-2) with TRBJ1-5; 9 bases are shared with TRBD1. Germline lookup yields CDR1 LGHDT and CDR2 YNNKEL (reference sequence). Trimming at V came to 4 bases and at J to 4 bases, leaving 5 bases not matched to a gene. This CDR3 is 15 amino acids long. The CDR3 nucleotides are TGTGCCAGCAGCCCGGGACAGGGACGGAATCAGCCCCAGCATTTT. Protein product: CASSPGQGRNQPQHF.

V usage is TRBV6-2 or TRBV6-3 and J usage is TRBJ2-7; a possible D gene is TRBD1 (6 bases). The length of the CDR3 is 14 residues. Trimming took off 2 bases at V and 2 bases at J, with 10 bases between the two ends. Germline V gene sequence: CDR1 MNHEY, CDR2 SVGEGT. CDR3 sequence (DNA): TGTGCCAGCAGTTACCGACAGGCCGCCTACGAGCAGTACTTC. The encoded protein is CASSYRQAAYEQYF.

The rearrangement uses TRBV7-8 and TRBJ2-2; TRBD2 is a possible D gene (7 bases). Trimming cost V 5 bases and J 6 bases, with 19 bases left between them. This CDR3 comprises 16 residues. The V gene's germline CDR1 is SGHVS and CDR2 FQNEAQ. The CDR3 loop is CASSVVGGGGPGELFF. The CDR3 region has the DNA TGTGCCAGCAGCGTAGTCGGGGGAGGGGGACCCGGGGAGCTGTTTTTT. The whole variable domain, filled in from reference TRBV7-8 and TRBJ2-2, reads GAGVSQSPRYKVAKRGQDVALRCDPISGHVSLFWYQQALGQGPEFLTYFQNEAQLDKSGLPSDRFFAERPEGSVSTLKIQRTQQEDSAVYLCASSVVGGGGPGELFFGEGSRLTVL.

This sequence joins TRBV25-1 and TRBJ2-4, with D possibly TRBD1 on 5 matching bases. This CDR3 contains 17 residues. Germline values: CDR1 MGHDK, CDR2 SYGVNS. The V end lost 1 base, the J end lost 1 base, and 14 bases lay between the germline ends. The CDR3 DNA sequence: TGTGCCAGCAGTGAATCCGTTAGGGGTGAGGCCAAAAACATTCAGTACTTC. Protein: CASSESVRGEAKNIQYF.

The chain has TRBV25-1 and TRBJ2-7; TRBD2 agrees at 8 bases. The CDR3 loop spans 15 amino acids. V lost 5 bases and J lost 0; bases outside the gene matches: 6. Germline assignment: CDR1 MGHDK and CDR2 SYGVNS. As DNA, the CDR3 is TGTGCCAGCAGTCCCCCGGGGGGGAACTCCTACGAGCAGTACTTC. Translation: CASSPPGGNSYEQYF.

The chain recombines TRBV28 with TRBJ1-4; D not certain. V was pared by 2 bases and J by 7 bases, with 17 bases between. Germline assignment: CDR1 MDHEN and CDR2 SYDVKM. The CDR3 totals 16 residues. This CDR3 is CASSLQGDKRSEKLFF. The DNA of the CDR3 is TGTGCCAGCAGTTTACAAGGTGACAAGAGAAGTGAAAAACTGTTTTTT.

V and J are TRBV3-1 (or the pseudogene TRBV3-2) and TRBJ2-1, with 10 bases aligning to TRBD1. The junction had 6 bases not matched to a gene; V was cut back by 1 base and J by 9 bases. This CDR3 is built from 15 residues. CDR1 and CDR2 from the germline V gene are LGHDT and YNNKEL (reference sequence). CDR3: CASSQAWDRGGEQFF. As DNA, the CDR3 is TGTGCCAGCAGCCAAGCTTGGGACAGGGGTGGTGAGCAGTTCTTC.

The chain combines TRBV4-3 with TRBJ2-2; TRBD2 aligns across 14 bases. With V trimmed by 0 bases and J by 7 bases, 13 bases remained unmatched. This CDR3 region has 20 residues. Germline CDR1 LGHNA, CDR2 YSLEER. The DNA for the CDR3 is TGCGCCAGCAGCCAAGAATCCCGGACTAGCGGGGGGTACCTTGGCGGGGAGCTGTTTTTT. It specifies CASSQESRTSGGYLGGELFF.

The J gene is TRBJ1-2, the V gene TRBV5-6; a possible D gene is TRBD1 (5 bases). V shed 2 bases and J shed 6 bases, with 26 bases lying between them. Germline CDR1 and CDR2: SGHDT and YYEEEE. The CDR3 spans 18 residues. The CDR3 DNA is TGTGCCAGCAGCTTCTCTATCGATTCAAGACAGCCAACCCATGGCTACACCTTC. Protein: CASSFSIDSRQPTHGYTF. Using reference TRBV5-6 and TRBJ1-2 for the parts outside the CDR3, the full variable domain is DAGVTQSPTHLIKTRGQQVTLRCSPKSGHDTVSWYQQALGQGPQFIFQYYEEEERQRGNFPDRFSGHQFPNYSSELNVNALLLGDSALYLCASSFSIDSRQPTHGYTFGSGTRLTVV.

The chain uses TRBV5-4 and TRBJ1-1; tentative D call: TRBD1 (5 bases). Germline V gives CDR1 SGHNT, CDR2 YYREEE (reference sequence). This CDR3 is built from 14 residues. With 0 bases removed from V and 5 bases from J, the gap between germline ends came to 11 bases. CDR3 DNA: TGTGCCAGCAGCTTGGCTTACAGGTCGACTGAAGCTTTCTTT. Protein: CASSLAYRSTEAFF.

The chain uses TRBV24-1 and TRBJ1-2; 7 positions agree with TRBD1. Germline trimming cut 5 bases from V and 4 bases from J; bases unmatched to any gene: 3. The CDR3 has 13 residues. Germline loops: CDR1 KGHDR, CDR2 SFDVKD. The CDR3 protein is CATSGQGGYGYTF. The CDR3, as DNA: TGTGCCACCAGTGGACAGGGCGGCTATGGCTACACCTTC.

The chain has TRBV9 and TRBJ2-1; 9 positions agree with TRBD2. Germline trimming cut 4 bases from V and 4 bases from J; bases unmatched to any gene: 15. Per the germline V gene, CDR1 is SGDLS and CDR2 is YYNGEE. This CDR3 spans 18 amino acids. CDR3 sequence: CASSSSPGLSGGYNEQFF. CDR3 nucleotides: TGTGCCAGCAGCTCGAGCCCCGGACTAAGCGGGGGGTACAATGAGCAGTTCTTC.

The J gene is TRBJ2-2, the V gene TRBV5-4; D may be TRBD2 (6 bases). Deletions cut 4 bases from V and 1 base from J, with 14 bases between. The CDR3 is 16 amino acids. Germline CDR1 SGHNT, CDR2 YYREEE (reference sequence). The CDR3 loop is CASSNAGRMNTGELFF. As DNA, the CDR3 is TGTGCCAGCAGCAACGCGGGACGGATGAACACCGGGGAGCTGTTTTTT.

The chain links TRBV24-1 to TRBJ2-1; 10 nucleotides match TRBD2. This CDR3 region has 17 residues. CDR1 and CDR2 from the germline V gene are KGHDR and SFDVKD. Trimming at V came to 3 bases and at J to 5 bases, leaving 9 bases not matched to a gene. The CDR3 spells CATSDLASGSVDNEQFF. CDR3 bases: TGTGCCACCAGTGATCTCGCTAGCGGGAGCGTGGACAATGAGCAGTTCTTC.

This clone occurred many times. The J gene is TRBJ1-1, the V gene TRBV19; TRBD1 aligns across 8 bases. Germline V gene data show CDR1 as LNHDA and CDR2 as SQIVND (reference sequence). V trimming: 7 bases; J trimming: 6 bases; junction bases outside the gene matches: 16. This CDR3 is 16 amino acids long. The CDR3 DNA reads TGTGCCAGTAAAGAATGGGGAGACAGGGGCACGTCTGAAGCTTTCTTT. Translated: CASKEWGDRGTSEAFF. Drawing the rest from reference TRBV19 and TRBJ1-1, the complete variable domain is DGGITQSPKYLFRKEGQNVTLSCEQNLNHDAMYWYRQDPGQGLRLIYYSQIVNDFQKGDIAEGYSVSREKKESFPLTVTSAQKNPTAFYLCASKEWGDRGTSEAFFGQGTRLTVV.

DNA of the CDR3: TGCGCCAGCAGTCTCCCAGGGATCCGAACTGAAGCTTTCTTT. It codes for CASSLPGIRTEAFF. This rearrangement joins TRBV4-1 to TRBJ1-1, with D tentatively TRBD1 (5 bases). The CDR3 runs to 14 residues. The germline V and J ends were trimmed by 6 bases and 5 bases, with 16 bases remaining between them. The germline gives CDR1 MGHRA, CDR2 YSYEKL.